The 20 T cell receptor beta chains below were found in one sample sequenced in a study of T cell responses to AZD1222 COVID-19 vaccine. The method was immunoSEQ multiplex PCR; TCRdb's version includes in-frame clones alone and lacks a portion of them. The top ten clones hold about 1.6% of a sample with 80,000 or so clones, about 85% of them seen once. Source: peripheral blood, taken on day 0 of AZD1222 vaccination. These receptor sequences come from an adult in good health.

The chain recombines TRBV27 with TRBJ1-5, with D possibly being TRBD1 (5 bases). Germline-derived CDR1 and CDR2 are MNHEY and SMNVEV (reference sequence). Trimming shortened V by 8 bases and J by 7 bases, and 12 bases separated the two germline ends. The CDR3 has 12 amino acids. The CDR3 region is CASSGAGQPQHF. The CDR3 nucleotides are TGTGCCAGCTCCGGGGCCGGCCAGCCCCAGCATTTT.

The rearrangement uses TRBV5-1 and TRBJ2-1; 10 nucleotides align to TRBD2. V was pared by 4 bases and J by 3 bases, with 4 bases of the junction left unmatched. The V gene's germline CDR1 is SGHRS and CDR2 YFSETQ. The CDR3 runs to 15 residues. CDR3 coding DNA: TGCGCCAGCAGCCCGAGGACTAGCGGCTACAATGAGCAGTTCTTC. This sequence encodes CASSPRTSGYNEQFF.

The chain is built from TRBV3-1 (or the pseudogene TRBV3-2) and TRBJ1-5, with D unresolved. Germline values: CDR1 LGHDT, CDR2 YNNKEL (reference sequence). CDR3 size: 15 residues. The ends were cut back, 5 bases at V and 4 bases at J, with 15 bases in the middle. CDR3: CASSSDGGVNQPQHF. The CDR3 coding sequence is TGTGCCAGCAGCAGCGATGGTGGGGTTAATCAGCCCCAGCATTTT.

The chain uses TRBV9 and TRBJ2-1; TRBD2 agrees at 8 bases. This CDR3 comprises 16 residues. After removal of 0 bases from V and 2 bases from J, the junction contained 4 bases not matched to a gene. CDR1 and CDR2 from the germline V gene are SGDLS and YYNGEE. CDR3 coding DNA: TGTGCCAGCAGCGTAGAAGGAGCGGGAGCCTACAATGAGCAGTTCTTC. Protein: CASSVEGAGAYNEQFF.

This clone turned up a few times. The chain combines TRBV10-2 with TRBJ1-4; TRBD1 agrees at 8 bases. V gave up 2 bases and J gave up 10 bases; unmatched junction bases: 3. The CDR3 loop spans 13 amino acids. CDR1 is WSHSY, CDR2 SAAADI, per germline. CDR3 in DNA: TGCGCCAGCAGTGAGGACAGGGGTGGAAAACTGTTTTTT. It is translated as CASSEDRGGKLFF.

CDR3 sequence (DNA): TGTGCCAGCAGTTTAACAGCGGGAGGGCCTCATGAGCAGTTCTTC. This encodes CASSLTAGGPHEQFF. This chain links TRBV27 with TRBJ2-1; 10 bases fit TRBD2. The CDR3 spans 15 residues. After removal of 2 bases from V and 8 bases from J, the junction contained 6 bases not matched to a gene. Germline V gene lookup returns CDR1 MNHEY and CDR2 SMNVEV (reference sequence).

CDR3 nucleotide sequence: TGTGCCAGCAGCTTTTTTGGAGGGGGCACTGAAGCTTTCTTT. Residues: CASSFFGGGTEAFF. The rearrangement links TRBV5-4 to TRBJ1-1, with D perhaps TRBD1 (6 bases). The CDR3 runs 14 residues. Trimming shortened V by 2 bases and J by 4 bases, and 12 bases separated the two germline ends. Germline loops: CDR1 SGHNT, CDR2 YYREEE (reference sequence).

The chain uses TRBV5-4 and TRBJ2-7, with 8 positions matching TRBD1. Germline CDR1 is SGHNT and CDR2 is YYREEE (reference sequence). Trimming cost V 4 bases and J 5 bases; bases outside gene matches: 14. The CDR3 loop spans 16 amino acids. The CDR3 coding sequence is TGTGCCAGCAGCCTTAGACAGGGGCGATTTTCTCACGAGCAGTACTTC. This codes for CASSLRQGRFSHEQYF.

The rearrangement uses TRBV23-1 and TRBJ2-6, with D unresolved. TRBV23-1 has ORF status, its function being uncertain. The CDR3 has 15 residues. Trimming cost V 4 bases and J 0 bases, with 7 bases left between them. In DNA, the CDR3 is TGCGCCAGCAGTCTCCGGCACTCTGGGGCCAACGTCCTGACTTTC. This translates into CASSLRHSGANVLTF.

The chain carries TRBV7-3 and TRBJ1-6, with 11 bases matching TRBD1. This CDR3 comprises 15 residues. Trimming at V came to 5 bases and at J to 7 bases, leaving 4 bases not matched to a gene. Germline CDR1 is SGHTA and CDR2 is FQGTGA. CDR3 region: CASSQGQGANSPLHF. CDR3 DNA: TGTGCCAGCAGCCAAGGACAGGGGGCAAATTCACCCCTCCACTTT.

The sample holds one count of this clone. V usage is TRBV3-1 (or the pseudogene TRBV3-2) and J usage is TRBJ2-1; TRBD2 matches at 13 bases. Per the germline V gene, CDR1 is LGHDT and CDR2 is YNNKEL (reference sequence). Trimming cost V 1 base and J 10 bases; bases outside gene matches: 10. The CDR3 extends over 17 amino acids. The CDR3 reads CASSQAGTSGISQEQFF. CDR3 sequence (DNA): TGTGCCAGCAGCCAAGCAGGGACTAGCGGGATTTCCCAGGAGCAGTTCTTC.

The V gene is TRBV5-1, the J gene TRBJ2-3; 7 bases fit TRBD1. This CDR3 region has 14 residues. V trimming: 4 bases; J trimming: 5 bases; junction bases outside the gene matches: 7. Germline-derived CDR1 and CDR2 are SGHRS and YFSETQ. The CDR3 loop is CASSGTVPRDTQYF. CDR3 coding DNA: TGCGCCAGCAGCGGGACAGTGCCCCGAGATACGCAGTATTTT.

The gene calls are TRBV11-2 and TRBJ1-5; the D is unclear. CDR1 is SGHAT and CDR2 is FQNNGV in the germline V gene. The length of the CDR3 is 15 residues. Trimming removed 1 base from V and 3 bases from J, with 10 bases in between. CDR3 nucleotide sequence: TGTGCCAGCAGCTTAGCAGGAGGTTTCAATCAGCCCCAGCATTTT. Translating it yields CASSLAGGFNQPQHF.

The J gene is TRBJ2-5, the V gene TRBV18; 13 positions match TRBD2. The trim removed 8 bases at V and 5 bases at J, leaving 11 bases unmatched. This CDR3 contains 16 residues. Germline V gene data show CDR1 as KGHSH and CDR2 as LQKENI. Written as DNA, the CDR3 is TGTGCCAGCCATGGACTAGCGGGAGTTGAGACGGAGACCCAGTACTTC. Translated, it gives CASHGLAGVETETQYF.

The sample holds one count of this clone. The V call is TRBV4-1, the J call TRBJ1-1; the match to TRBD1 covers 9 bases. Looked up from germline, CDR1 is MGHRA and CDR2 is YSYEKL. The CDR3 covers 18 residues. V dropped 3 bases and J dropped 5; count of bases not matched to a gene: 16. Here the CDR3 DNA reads TGCGCCAGCAGCCAGGGGCGGAGGGACAGGGTTGGCAAAACTGAAGCTTTCTTT. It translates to CASSQGRRDRVGKTEAFF.

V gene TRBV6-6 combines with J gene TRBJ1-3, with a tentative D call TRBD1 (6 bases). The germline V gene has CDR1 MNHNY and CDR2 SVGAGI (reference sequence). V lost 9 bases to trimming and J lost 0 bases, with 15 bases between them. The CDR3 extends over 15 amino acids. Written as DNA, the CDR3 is TGTGCCAGTAGATGGGGGGCAGACTCTGGAAACACCATATATTTT. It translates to CASRWGADSGNTIYF.

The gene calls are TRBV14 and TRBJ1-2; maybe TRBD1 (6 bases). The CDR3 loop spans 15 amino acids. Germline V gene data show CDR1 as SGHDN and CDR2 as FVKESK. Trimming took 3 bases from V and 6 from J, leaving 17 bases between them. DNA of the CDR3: TGTGCCAGCAGCCACCGGAGTGGGGGGCTGGATGGCTACACCTTC. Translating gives CASSHRSGGLDGYTF.

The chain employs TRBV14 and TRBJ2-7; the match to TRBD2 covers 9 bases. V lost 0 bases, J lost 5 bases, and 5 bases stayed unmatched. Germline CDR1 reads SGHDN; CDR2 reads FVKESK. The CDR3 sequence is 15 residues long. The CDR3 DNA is TGTGCCAGCAGCCAAGAGGGGCTAGCGGGGAACGAGCAGTACTTC. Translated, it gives CASSQEGLAGNEQYF.

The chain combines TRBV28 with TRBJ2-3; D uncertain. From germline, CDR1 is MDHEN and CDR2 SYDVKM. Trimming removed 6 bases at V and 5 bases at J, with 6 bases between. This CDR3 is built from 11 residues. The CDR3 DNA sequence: TGTGCCAGCAGCGAGAGAGATACGCAGTATTTT. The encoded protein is CASSERDTQYF.

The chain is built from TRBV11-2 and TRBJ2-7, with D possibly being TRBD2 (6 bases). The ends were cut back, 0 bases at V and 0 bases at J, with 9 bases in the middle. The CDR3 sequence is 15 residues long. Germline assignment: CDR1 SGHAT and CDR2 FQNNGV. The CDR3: CASSLERGSSYEQYF. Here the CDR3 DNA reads TGTGCCAGCAGCTTAGAACGGGGGAGCTCCTACGAGCAGTACTTC. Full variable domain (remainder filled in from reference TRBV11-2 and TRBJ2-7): EAGVAQSPRYKIIEKRQSVAFWCNPISGHATLYWYQQILGQGPKLLIQFQNNGVVDDSQLPKDRFSAERLKGVDSTLKIQPAKLEDSAVYLCASSLERGSSYEQYFGPGTRLTVT.